This T cell receptor (beta chain) was obtained from a study of OX40 agonist ivuxolimab in advanced cancers. Here immunoSEQ multiplex PCR was the method, and the copy in TCRdb shows in-frame clones only, minus some. Altogether fewer than 25,000 clones are present, around four fifths being singletons, with the ten largest covering over 50%. This TCR derives from an adult with an advanced solid tumor such as melanoma, head and neck, liver or kidney cancer. The source was CD4+ or CD8+ T cells sorted from blood, collected in a trial of the OX40 agonist ivuxolimab.

The CDR3 here is CASSQPGPSVNVLTF. The CDR3 DNA reads TGTGCCAGCAGCCAACCGGGGCCAAGTGTCAACGTCCTGACTTTC. The V and J genes are TRBV11-1 and TRBJ2-6; D is perhaps TRBD1 or TRBD2 (5 bases each). Trimming took off 5 bases at V and 9 bases at J, with 17 bases between the two ends. Germline CDR1 reads SGHAT; CDR2 reads FQDESV (reference sequence). The CDR3 spans 15 residues.